Presented here are 31 T cell receptor beta chains from one specimen sequenced in a study of CD8+ T cells in alopecia areata. RNA was isolated and reverse transcribed to cDNA, the sequencing template. Assay used: immunoSEQ multiplex PCR; TCRdb lists only in-frame clones, some missing. The data contain over 150,000 clones, roughly 64% of them singletons. Treatment: oral pan-JAK inhibitor, 5-10 mg twice daily. The sequences come from CD4+ T cells sorted from blood, collected at week 24, from a patient treated with tofacitinib. These receptors were taken from a human donor with alopecia areata.

The CDR3: CASSSGGTANGGYTF. CDR3 nucleotides: TGTGCCAGCAGCTCCGGGGGGACAGCGAATGGAGGCTACACCTTC. V and J are TRBV5-4 and TRBJ1-2; TRBD1 matches 7 bases. The CDR3 is made up of 15 amino acids. Germline CDR1 and CDR2: SGHNT and YYREEE (reference sequence). Germline trimming cut 3 bases from V and 8 bases from J; bases unmatched to any gene: 13.

The V call is TRBV15, the J call TRBJ2-7, with D tentatively TRBD1 (8 bases). Germline assignment: CDR1 LNHNV and CDR2 YYDKDF (reference sequence). Trimming cost V 4 bases and J 3 bases, with 13 bases left between them. CDR3 length: 14 amino acids. The CDR3 bases are TGTGCCACCAGCATGGACAGGGACTACTACGAGCAGTACTTC. Its translation is CATSMDRDYYEQYF.

DNA of the CDR3: TGTGCCTGGAAGGGCTCACCCGGGACTGAAGCTTTCTTT. Its protein product is CAWKGSPGTEAFF. The gene calls are TRBV30 and TRBJ1-1; D not resolved. Germline assignment: CDR1 GTSNPN and CDR2 SVGIG (reference sequence). V dropped 4 bases and J dropped 5 bases, with 14 bases sitting between them. The length of the CDR3 is 13 residues.

This chain links TRBV6-5 with TRBJ2-3, with TRBD1 matching over 9 bases. Germline lookup yields CDR1 MNHEY and CDR2 SVGAGI. Germline trimming cut 2 bases from V and 8 bases from J; bases unmatched to any gene: 8. This CDR3 has 15 amino acids. The CDR3 reads CASSYPGQGIGTQYF. The CDR3 DNA reads TGTGCCAGCAGTTACCCGGGACAGGGAATCGGTACGCAGTATTTT.

The J gene is TRBJ1-2, the V gene TRBV28, with D perhaps matching TRBD1 (6 bases). There are 11 residues in the CDR3. With 6 bases removed from V and 6 bases from J, the gap between germline ends came to 8 bases. Germline V gene lookup returns CDR1 MDHEN and CDR2 SYDVKM. For the CDR3, the DNA is TGTGCCAGCAGAGGGGGGGATGGCTACACCTTC. Protein: CASRGGDGYTF.

A remark on this clone: Additional DNA sequences in this sample encode the identical CDR3. The chain combines TRBV30 with TRBJ1-5; D gene uncertain. V was cut by 0 bases and J by 4 bases, with 7 bases left in between. The CDR3 is 13 residues long. Germline V gene sequence: CDR1 GTSNPN, CDR2 SVGIG (reference sequence). CDR3 nucleotides: TGTGCCTGGAGTGTTGCGGGAAATCAGCCCCAGCATTTT. It is translated as CAWSVAGNQPQHF.

This rearrangement joins TRBV5-1 to TRBJ2-1; tentatively, D is TRBD2 (7 bases). The CDR3 covers 17 residues. V was clipped by 4 bases and J by 0 bases, with 17 bases between them. Germline V gene lookup returns CDR1 SGHRS and CDR2 YFSETQ. The CDR3 reads CASSPDGGRPSYNEQFF. CDR3 sequence (DNA): TGCGCCAGCAGCCCGGACGGGGGGCGACCCTCCTACAATGAGCAGTTCTTC.

The chain recombines TRBV5-1 with TRBJ2-5; possible D gene TRBD1, 6 bases. Germline CDR1 and CDR2: SGHRS and YFSETQ. The ends were cut back, 5 bases at V and 3 bases at J, with 14 bases in the middle. The CDR3 has 14 amino acids. CDR3 region: CASSWTVEKETQYF. CDR3 nucleotides: TGCGCCAGCAGTTGGACAGTTGAGAAAGAGACCCAGTACTTC.

The chain has TRBV5-4 and TRBJ1-1, with D unresolved. V shed 0 bases and J shed 0 bases, with 12 bases lying between them. Germline loops: CDR1 SGHNT, CDR2 YYREEE (reference sequence). This CDR3 is 16 amino acids long. The CDR3 reads CASSLESVGMNTEAFF. The CDR3 nucleotides read TGTGCCAGCAGCTTGGAATCCGTTGGGATGAACACTGAAGCTTTCTTT.

In its sample, this clone was seen once. The chain has TRBV7-9 and TRBJ2-3; no definite D call. This CDR3 spans 13 amino acids. In germline, CDR1 is SEHNR, CDR2 FQNEAQ (reference sequence). The V and J ends lost 7 bases and 2 bases respectively, with 10 bases between them. CDR3 nucleotides: TGTGCCAGCACCTCCTCTAACACAGATACGCAGTATTTT. It specifies CASTSSNTDTQYF.

This rearrangement joins TRBV7-2 to TRBJ2-5, with unresolved D. Trimming took 5 bases from V and 2 from J, leaving 15 bases between them. The CDR3 spans 15 residues. Germline CDR1 reads SGHTA; CDR2 reads FQGNSA. CDR3 protein: CASSPGLLGQETQYF. CDR3 bases: TGTGCCAGCAGCCCAGGCCTCCTAGGGCAAGAGACCCAGTACTTC.

V usage is TRBV29-1 and J usage is TRBJ2-7; D is perhaps TRBD2 (5 bases). Trimming stripped 0 bases from V and 7 bases from J, with 16 bases between. The germline CDR1 and CDR2 sequences are SQVTM and ANQGSEA. CDR3 length: 14 amino acids. The CDR3 loop is CSVEDPASSGEQYF. The CDR3 nucleotides read TGCAGCGTTGAAGATCCAGCAAGCTCGGGGGAGCAGTACTTC.

The chain carries TRBV30 and TRBJ1-4; D unclear. CDR1 is GTSNPN and CDR2 is SVGIG in the germline V gene (reference sequence). The CDR3 has 14 amino acids. V lost 2 bases and J 4 bases, leaving 11 bases between the germline ends. The CDR3 region has the DNA TGTGCCTGGAGTCCGGCAGGTTTTAATGAAAAACTGTTTTTT. Its protein product is CAWSPAGFNEKLFF.

The V and J genes are TRBV6-6 and TRBJ2-3; 8 bases are a match to TRBD2. The CDR3 contains 12 residues. The trim removed 10 bases at V and 4 bases at J, leaving 4 bases unmatched. Per germline, CDR1 MNHNY and CDR2 SVGAGI (reference sequence). The CDR3: CATSGGADTQYF. DNA of the CDR3: TGTGCCACCTCGGGGGGGGCAGATACGCAGTATTTT.

This clone occurred once. V usage is TRBV2 and J usage is TRBJ2-2, with 8 bases lining up with TRBD2. The trim removed 7 bases at V and 11 bases at J, leaving 15 bases unmatched. The CDR3 sequence is 15 residues long. The germline gives CDR1 SNHLY, CDR2 FYNNEI. The DNA for the CDR3 is TGTGCCAGCACGGTTTCGGTAGCGGGACGAGGAGAGCTGTTTTTT. Protein: CASTVSVAGRGELFF. The full variable domain, rest sourced from reference TRBV2 and TRBJ2-2, is EPEVTQTPSHQVTQMGQEVILRCVPISNHLYFYWYRQILGQKVEFLVSFYNNEISEKSEIFDDQFSVERPDGSNFTLKIRSTKLEDSAMYFCASTVSVAGRGELFFGEGSRLTVL.

The chain uses TRBV30 and TRBJ2-2; D is unclear. The ends were cut back, 3 bases at V and 10 bases at J, with 18 bases in the middle. The CDR3 sequence is 14 residues long. CDR1 is GTSNPN, CDR2 SVGIG, per germline (reference sequence). This chain's CDR3 is CAWSVPGRHVELFF. In nucleotides, the CDR3 is TGTGCCTGGAGCGTACCAGGCAGGCATGTGGAGCTGTTTTTT. The whole variable domain, remainder taken from reference TRBV30 and TRBJ2-2, is SQTIHQWPATLVQPVGSPLSLECTVEGTSNPNLYWYRQAAGRGLQLLFYSVGIGQISSEVPQNLSASRPQDRQFILSSKKLLLSDSGFYLCAWSVPGRHVELFFGEGSRLTVL.

The V call is TRBV7-2, the J call TRBJ2-5, with 13 bases identical to TRBD2. CDR1 is SGHTA and CDR2 is FQGNSA in the germline V gene. V dropped 1 base and J dropped 0; count of bases not matched to a gene: 2. The CDR3 totals 17 residues. CDR3 loop: CASSLGLAGGNQETQYF. The CDR3, as DNA: TGTGCCAGCAGCTTAGGACTAGCGGGGGGTAACCAAGAGACCCAGTACTTC. Drawing the rest from reference TRBV7-2 and TRBJ2-5, the complete variable domain is GAGVSQSPSNKVTEKGKDVELRCDPISGHTALYWYRQSLGQGLEFLIYFQGNSAPDKSGLPSDRFSAERTGGSVSTLTIQRTQQEDSAVYLCASSLGLAGGNQETQYFGPGTRLLVL.

The genes are TRBV15 and TRBJ1-5; no definite D call. This CDR3 comprises 17 residues. The V end lost 0 bases, the J end lost 2 bases, and 14 bases lay between the germline ends. The germline gives CDR1 LNHNV, CDR2 YYDKDF (reference sequence). Here the CDR3 reads CATSRDVRVRGNQPQHF. The DNA for the CDR3 is TGTGCCACCAGCAGAGATGTGAGGGTGCGAGGCAATCAGCCCCAGCATTTT.

The V and J genes are TRBV30 and TRBJ2-1, with TRBD2 matching 10 bases. CDR1 is GTSNPN and CDR2 is SVGIG in the germline V gene (reference sequence). CDR3 length: 14 amino acids. The junction had 2 bases not matched to a gene; V was cut back by 2 bases and J by 4 bases. The CDR3 bases are TGTGCCTGGAGTCCGACTAGCGGGTACAATGAGCAGTTCTTC. Its translation is CAWSPTSGYNEQFF.

CDR3 in amino acids: CASSAGLAADTQYF. The CDR3 bases are TGTGCCAGCAGCGCGGGACTAGCGGCAGATACGCAGTATTTT. The rearrangement joins TRBV5-4 to TRBJ2-3, with TRBD2 identical over 11 bases. The CDR3 totals 14 residues. V shed 4 bases and J 4 bases; nucleotides not matched to a gene: 2. The V gene's germline CDR1 is SGHNT and CDR2 YYREEE (reference sequence).

V is TRBV4-1 and J is TRBJ2-4, with a weak D call TRBD2 (5 bases). The V and J ends lost 0 bases and 0 bases respectively, with 9 bases between them. Germline CDR1 and CDR2: MGHRA and YSYEKL. This CDR3 has 16 amino acids. The chain's CDR3 is CASSQDRELAKNIQYF. CDR3 nucleotide sequence: TGCGCCAGCAGCCAAGATCGGGAACTAGCCAAAAACATTCAGTACTTC.

The chain recombines TRBV5-1 with TRBJ1-2; D is possibly TRBD1 (6 bases). The CDR3 runs to 14 residues. Germline lookup yields CDR1 SGHRS and CDR2 YFSETQ. Trimming left V 4 bases short and J 0 bases short, with 10 bases between. CDR3 sequence: CASSRQDSNYGYTF. The DNA for the CDR3 is TGCGCCAGCAGCAGACAGGACTCTAACTATGGCTACACCTTC.

The gene calls are TRBV27 and TRBJ1-6; D uncertain. Germline-derived CDR1 and CDR2 are MNHEY and SMNVEV (reference sequence). V was clipped by 3 bases and J by 6 bases, with 3 bases between them. The CDR3 is made up of 12 amino acids. CDR3 region: CASSFPNSPLHF. CDR3 bases: TGTGCCAGCAGTTTCCCTAATTCACCCCTCCACTTT.

This clone was counted a few times. The chain uses TRBV10-3 and TRBJ2-3; weak D call: TRBD2 (5 bases). This CDR3 is built from 16 residues. Per the germline V gene, CDR1 is ENHRY and CDR2 is SYGVKD. Trimming shortened V by 1 base and J by 4 bases, and 15 bases separated the two germline ends. CDR3 sequence: CAISEFSGGGADTQYF. The CDR3 nucleotides are TGTGCCATCAGTGAGTTTTCCGGAGGAGGCGCAGATACGCAGTATTTT.

This clone was seen a handful of times. The V and J genes are TRBV5-6 and TRBJ2-3; 7 nucleotides align to TRBD1. Germline V gene sequence: CDR1 SGHDT, CDR2 YYEEEE. This CDR3 comprises 16 residues. The V segment lost 2 bases and the J segment 0 bases; nucleotides outside the gene matches: 6. CDR3 protein: CASSLITGASTDTQYF. The CDR3 region has the DNA TGTGCCAGCAGCTTAATAACAGGGGCCAGCACAGATACGCAGTATTTT.

This chain uses TRBV10-3 with TRBJ2-2, with TRBD2 matching 10 bases. The V gene's germline CDR1 is ENHRY and CDR2 SYGVKD. This CDR3 contains 15 residues. J was trimmed by 3 bases and V by 2 bases; bases with no gene match: 0. As DNA, the CDR3 is TGTGCCATCAGTGAGCTAGCGGGAGACACCGGGGAGCTGTTTTTT. It specifies CAISELAGDTGELFF.

This clone was seen a handful of times. V is TRBV2 and J is TRBJ2-5; D is unresolved. Trimming removed 8 bases at V and 3 bases at J, with 7 bases between. Germline V gene sequence: CDR1 SNHLY, CDR2 FYNNEI. This CDR3 has 11 amino acids. The CDR3, as DNA: TGTGCCAGCGCTAGGGAAGAGACCCAGTACTTC. It encodes CASAREETQYF.

The rearrangement links TRBV30 to TRBJ2-3; unclear D gene. This CDR3 has 13 amino acids. Deletions cut 5 bases from V and 6 bases from J, with 15 bases between. From germline, CDR1 is GTSNPN and CDR2 SVGIG (reference sequence). The CDR3 is CAWGLGRSDTQYF. CDR3 in DNA: TGTGCCTGGGGCCTTGGAAGATCGGATACGCAGTATTTT.

This clone was seen a handful of times. The chain's CDR3 is CASSLGFYQETQYF. The CDR3 coding sequence is TGTGCCAGCAGCTTAGGATTCTACCAAGAGACCCAGTACTTC. The chain recombines TRBV7-2 with TRBJ2-5; D call uncertain. V lost 1 base and J 0 bases, leaving 6 bases between the germline ends. There are 14 residues in the CDR3. Germline CDR1 SGHTA, CDR2 FQGNSA.

This chain uses TRBV27 with TRBJ1-2; TRBD1 might be the D (6 bases). The V gene's germline CDR1 is MNHEY and CDR2 SMNVEV (reference sequence). This CDR3 has 15 amino acids. Trimming pared 2 bases from V and 4 bases from J, leaving 14 bases between. CDR3 in amino acids: CASSLRAGAGYGYTF. The CDR3 nucleotides are TGTGCCAGCAGTTTACGGGCAGGGGCTGGCTATGGCTACACCTTC.

The CDR3 spells CASRYRVSSNQPQHF. The CDR3 bases are TGTGCCAGCAGATACAGGGTATCGAGCAATCAGCCCCAGCATTTT. The chain couples TRBV2 to TRBJ1-5; maybe TRBD1 (6 bases). CDR3 size: 15 residues. Trimming cost V 6 bases and J 1 base, with 13 bases left between them. The germline V gene has CDR1 SNHLY and CDR2 FYNNEI.